These 16 T cell receptor beta chains came from one sample sequenced in a study of CD8+CD57+ T cells in acquired aplastic anemia. TCR beta VDJ and CDR3 were profiled, and genomic DNA was the template. In TCRdb, the reads were re-called with MiXCR into one record per CDR3 protein. This repertoire shows hundreds of thousands of distinct CDR3 sequences, 55% to 70% found once; its top ten account for 3% to 5%. Specimen: sorted CD4+, CD8+, or CD8+CD57+ T cells (not recorded which) from PBMCs. These receptors were obtained from a human donor in good health, serving as a control.

This chain joins TRBV11-2 and TRBJ2-5; D may match TRBD1 or TRBD2 (5 bases each). Germline V lookup: CDR1 SGHAT, CDR2 FQNNGV. V was shortened by 8 bases and J by 3 bases, with 19 bases between the two germline ends. The CDR3 loop spans 15 amino acids. CDR3 amino acids: CASEPRDGWEETQYF. CDR3 DNA sequence: TGTGCCAGCGAACCCCGGGACGGTTGGGAAGAGACCCAGTACTTC.

On this clonotype itself: An end of the junction differs from the germline gene, which may be a read error. The V and J genes are TRBV2 and TRBJ2-7; D possibly corresponds to TRBD2 (5 bases). The CDR3 runs 13 residues. Germline CDR1 and CDR2: SNHLY and FYNNEI. The CDR3 DNA sequence: TGTGCCAGTAAGATCGCACAGACCTACGACTACAACTTC. Translated: CASKIAQTYDYNF.

In regard to this clonotype: The conserved phenylalanine or tryptophan normally closing the CDR3 is absent here, so this likely arose from a read error. The limits of the CDR3 on the DNA are not certain, so only TCRdb's listed CDR3 is given. V is TRBV7-2 and J is TRBJ2-3. The CDR3 contains 11 residues when both ends are counted. The germline V gene encodes CDR1 SGHTA and CDR2 FQGNSA. This chain's CDR3 is CASTSKDTEYL.

The V and J genes are TRBV7-8 and TRBJ2-5, with TRBD2 matching 7 bases. The CDR3 has 12 amino acids. Germline lookup yields CDR1 SGHVS and CDR2 FQNEAQ. The V gene end was trimmed by 8 bases and the J gene end by 1 base; junction bases not matched to a gene: 1. CDR3 region: CASRGVQETQYF. The CDR3 DNA reads TGTGCCAGCCGGGGGGTCCAAGAGACCCAGTACTTC.

Of note for this clonotype: Likely a read error: the CDR3 ends without its conserved phenylalanine or tryptophan. The V call is TRBV7-2, the J call TRBJ1-6, with D hard to call. Trimming took off 4 bases at V and 14 bases at J, with 15 bases between the two ends. This CDR3 comprises 13 residues. CDR1 and CDR2 (germline): SGHTA, FQGNSA. The CDR3 spells CASSSVNFSALHL. For the CDR3, the DNA is TGTGCCAGCAGCTCCGTCAATTTCTCAGCCCTCCACTTG.

CDR3 sequence reads: CASSARGGKDTEAFF. CDR3 DNA: TGCGCCAGCAGTGCAAGAGGGGGCAAGGACACTGAAGCTTTCTTT. The chain is built from TRBV10-2 and TRBJ1-1, with 7 bases matching TRBD1. Trimming at V came to 4 bases and at J to 3 bases, leaving 8 bases not matched to a gene. CDR1 is WSHSY, CDR2 SAAADI, per germline. This CDR3 is built from 15 residues.

This clonotype has at least ten counts. V is TRBV18 and J is TRBJ1-1; no clear D. The germline V and J ends were trimmed by 1 base and 1 base, with 4 bases remaining between them. The CDR3 consists of 13 residues. The germline CDR1 and CDR2 sequences are KGHSH and LQKENI. The CDR3 region has the DNA TGTGCCAGCTCACCACAGGGGAACACTGAAGCTTTCTTT. This codes for CASSPQGNTEAFF.

The V call is TRBV27, the J call TRBJ2-7; tentatively, D is TRBD2 (5 bases). The CDR3 loop spans 14 amino acids. CDR1 and CDR2 from the germline V gene are MNHEY and SMNVEV (reference sequence). Trimming stripped 2 bases from V and 4 bases from J, with 12 bases between. CDR3 nucleotide sequence: TGTGCCAGCAGTTTAGGTCGCACGGGGTACGAGCAGTACTTC. This translates into CASSLGRTGYEQYF.

In this sample, this clonotype turned up once. This chain joins TRBV20-1 and TRBJ1-2; D is possibly TRBD1 (5 bases). CDR3 size: 12 residues. CDR1 is DFQATT and CDR2 is SNEGSKA in the germline V gene (reference sequence). Trimming pared 3 bases from V and 12 bases from J, leaving 17 bases between. In nucleotides, the CDR3 is TGCAGTGCTAGCGGGAGGGGCCGACACAACACCTTC. This gives the protein CSASGRGRHNTF.

This clonotype was observed a single time. A read error may be the cause here, since a much bigger clone is one base away. This sequence joins TRBV9 and TRBJ1-5, with 7 nucleotides matching TRBD1. The germline gives CDR1 SGDLS, CDR2 YYNGEE. CDR3 size: 14 residues. Written as DNA, the CDR3 is TGTGCCAGCAGTGTAGGGGGCAGGGCTCAGCCCCAGCATTTT. It yields the protein CASSVGGRAQPQHF.

The J gene is TRBJ2-3, the V gene TRBV3-1; TRBD2 aligns across 7 bases. Germline V CDR1 and CDR2: LGHDT, YNNKEL (reference sequence). This CDR3 comprises 17 residues. The ends lost 6 bases at V and 2 bases at J; junction bases unmatched: 14. The CDR3 loop reads CASRPKTGGGTTDTQYF. The CDR3 nucleotides are TGTGCCAGCAGACCTAAAACTGGGGGGGGGACCACAGATACGCAGTATTTT.

The chain is built from TRBV5-5 and TRBJ1-2; 7 nucleotides match TRBD1. The CDR3 loop spans 13 amino acids. Germline lookup yields CDR1 SGHKS and CDR2 YYEKEE (reference sequence). The V gene end was trimmed by 6 bases and the J gene end by 2 bases; junction bases not matched to a gene: 4. The CDR3 DNA follows: TGTGCCAGCACCATACAGGGGAACTATGGCTACACCTTC. Its translation: CASTIQGNYGYTF.

This rearrangement joins TRBV20-1 to TRBJ2-5, with D possibly matching TRBD2 (5 bases). Trimming took off 5 bases at V and 9 bases at J, with 19 bases between the two ends. Germline-derived CDR1 and CDR2 are DFQATT and SNEGSKA (reference sequence). The CDR3 totals 13 residues. The CDR3 here is CSARKTTNGAQYF. CDR3 DNA: TGCAGTGCTCGAAAAACGACTAACGGGGCCCAGTACTTC.

The rearrangement uses TRBV11-3 and TRBJ2-5; D is ambiguous. The ends were cut back, 3 bases at V and 5 bases at J, with 13 bases in the middle. The CDR3 sequence is 14 residues long. In germline, CDR1 is SGHNT, CDR2 YENEEA. CDR3 in DNA: TGTGCCAGCAGCTTGGGCTCATCTGGGGAGACCCAGTACTTC. Protein sequence: CASSLGSSGETQYF.

Ten or more counts support this clonotype. The chain recombines TRBV29-1 with TRBJ1-5, with TRBD1 as a possible D gene (6 bases). Trimming removed 8 bases from V and 4 bases from J, with 15 bases in between. The CDR3 is made up of 13 amino acids. CDR1 is SQVTM and CDR2 is ANQGSEA in the germline V gene. CDR3 protein: CSTGTNPNQPQHF. The CDR3 DNA reads TGCAGCACTGGGACAAACCCTAATCAGCCCCAGCATTTT.

This clonotype occurred many times. The genes are TRBV7-2 and TRBJ1-6; tentative D call: TRBD1 (6 bases). Trimming took 5 bases from V and 11 from J, leaving 19 bases between them. The CDR3 is 15 residues long. In germline, CDR1 is SGHTA, CDR2 FQGNSA. CDR3 amino acids: CASSLDQLQGTPLHF. CDR3 bases: TGTGCCAGCAGCCTAGACCAGCTCCAGGGGACACCCCTCCACTTT.